Reported below is one T cell receptor (beta chain). This clonotype was recorded at least ten times. This receptor's antigen is unknown. Per-base qualities were not stored, and no clone one base away is much larger. TCR beta CDR3 regions were amplified from RNA transcripts. A first-round RT-PCR of the TCR CDR3 used the HTBI primer set with the Qiagen OneStep RT-PCR kit. The libraries were constructed in a second round of multiplex PCR and then size-selected and purified. Libraries were sequenced paired-end with 100 bp reads on an Illumina HiSeq2000. The study's processing was this. Raw data were processed with SOAPnuke, discarding reads with adapters, uncalled bases, mean Phred below 15, or no exact constant-primer or identifier match. COPE v1.2.5 was used to merge high-quality paired reads, and clonotypes were defined as unique nucleotide sequences. MiTCR v1.1 was used to align the clonotypes against IMGT TRBV, TRBD and TRBJ reference segments. Only V-J combinations with frequency above 0.0001, covering approximately 99% of repertoires, were analysed. A TCS score was defined as the ratio of F50 (clonal expansion) to E x V (chaos), with BLOSUM62-based TCRdist applied between CDR3 peptides within each V-J. Welch's t-statistics and random forest reduced some 510 V-J features to 13, which were used in a naive Bayes classifier (R e1071). TCRdb itself trimmed the public reads at Q25 with fastp, ran MiXCR and retained productive beta chains. Rows are unified per CDR3 protein, each entry keeping the most common DNA and genes. It is TCRdb's table, rather than the study itself, that gives the V and J calls and clone size. For this sample there are over 200,000 distinct CDR3 sequences; roughly 18% appear just once. Under 65% of the sample lies in the top ten.

This entry comes from a study of T cells in Graves' hyperthyroidism and ophthalmopathy (dated by TCRdb to between 2018 and 2021). About the study as a whole: Peripheral blood samples were taken at initial diagnosis, before any treatment was given. A discovery cohort of about a hundred patients, approximately 44 with Graves' ophthalmopathy and about 58 with stable Graves' hyperthyroidism, was used to find distinguishing TCR V-J signatures. Prospective prediction of ophthalmopathy was tested in an independent validation cohort consisting of 18 hyperthyroidism patients and some 16 patients who later progressed to ophthalmopathy. The 100 or so discovery patients were divided at random into training and test sets in a 7:3 ratio. In addition, the study compared T-cell repertoires in thyroid tissue and in blood from about six Graves' hyperthyroidism patients. After blood sampling, hyperthyroidism patients were treated with methimazole at a starting dose of 30 mg daily, and ophthalmopathy patients were treated with high-dose intravenous methylprednisolone. The paper describes TCR Vbeta CDR3 sequencing of 140 or so peripheral blood samples, made up of 40 to 45 ophthalmopathy patients, approximately 76 hyperthyroidism patients and about 17 progressor patients. Results the study describes overall, beyond this receptor: In cross-validation, a model built on a 13 V-J signature told ophthalmopathy apart from stable hyperthyroidism with approximately 90% sensitivity and 81% to 82% specificity, and in testing the same model reached 80%/75%. In validation, the model predicted progression to ophthalmopathy a median of 6.5 months before onset, with about 67% sensitivity and 72.22% specificity. No statistical method was used to fix the sample size in advance, and group allocation was not hidden from the investigators. Most expanded thyroid clonotypes (frequency above 0.001) were also detected in blood, suggesting blood repertoires may reflect thyroid immune responses.

A patient counted as having stable Graves' hyperthyroidism if no progression to ophthalmopathy occurred over 18 months of follow-up. Hyperthyroidism patients were newly diagnosed, had a disease duration of under 2 months, and were aged 18 to 65 years. Patients with uncontrolled infections, other autoimmune diseases, pregnancy or lactation were excluded. Diagnoses were established on the basis of clinical symptoms, serum thyroxine and TRAb, thyroid ultrasound, and orbital computed tomography. Ficoll-Paque density gradient centrifugation was used to isolate PBMCs from about 10 ml of fresh peripheral blood. Trizol reagent was used to extract total RNA, and RNA quality was then checked on an Agilent 2100 Bioanalyzer. From the germline V gene, CDR1 is LGHNT and CDR2 is FRNRAP. Taken from cysteine to phenylalanine, the CDR3 has 14 residues. This entry keeps only the CDR3 DNA: 42 bases, framed from base 1. V is cut by 8 bases and J by 3 bases, and the space between the germline ends is 17 bases.

The sequencing input was blood. This receptor chain uses TRBV12-5 and TRBJ2-7; the D segment cannot be called with confidence. The receptor's source is a man in his fifties or sixties with Graves' hyperthyroidism. The nucleotide sequence is given as TGTGCTAGTTCTCTTACAGCTGACCACTACGAGCAGTACTTC. Its coded protein is CASSLTADHYEQYF.